This TCR beta chain was captured by sequencing in a study of chemoradiotherapy in HPV16-positive cancers. Study conclusions and caveats: Candidate HPV-specific clones and E7-related TCR motifs grew in tumor during treatment.

Germline V gene data show CDR1 as SGHAT and CDR2 as FQNNGV. The CDR3 extends over 17 amino acids. The junction had 15 bases not matched to a gene; V was cut back by 6 bases and J by 5 bases. Libraries were prepared by immunoSEQ multiplex PCR; TCRdb keeps only in-frame clonotypes and omits some of them. The sample carries 6,000 to 7,500 clones, about nine tenths recorded once. In the case of this clone: What it recognizes is unknown.

The chain employs TRBV11-2 and TRBJ2-5; 10 bases map to TRBD2. The TCR comes from a human donor with HPV-associated anogenital cancer. The specimen was blood, collected from a patient who underwent chemoradiotherapy. CDR3 coding DNA: TGTGCCAGCAGTACCGGGACTAGCGTGGGGTTAGGGGAGACCCAGTACTTC. Residues: CASSTGTSVGLGETQYF.